The 5 T cell receptor beta chains presented below share a single source sample, sequenced in a study of long-term antiretroviral therapy in people with HIV. With survey level as its setting, the immunoSEQ assay was v3.0. Assay: immunoSEQ multiplex PCR; the TCRdb copy retains only in-frame clones and omits some. The sample has some 16,000 clones; more than 75% are singletons. The sequencing here drew on unsorted PBMCs, taken 0.5 years after starting antiretroviral therapy. The origin of the receptors is a woman aged 40 to 50 with HIV.

The gene calls are TRBV27 and TRBJ2-5, with D perhaps matching TRBD2 (5 bases). V lost 0 bases, J lost 1 base, and 9 bases lay in between. Germline V gene lookup returns CDR1 MNHEY and CDR2 SMNVEV (reference sequence). This CDR3 has 15 residues. The CDR3 is CASSLSRAPQETQYF. Written as DNA, the CDR3 is TGTGCCAGCAGTTTATCGCGGGCCCCCCAAGAGACCCAGTACTTC.

The chain carries TRBV27 and TRBJ1-3, with 7 bases matching TRBD1. The V and J ends lost 8 bases and 2 bases, in that order; junction bases with no gene match: 12. CDR1 is MNHEY, CDR2 SMNVEV, per germline (reference sequence). The CDR3 contains 16 residues. The CDR3, as DNA: TGTGCCAGCGGAACCTACAGGGGAGTTACTGGAAACACCATATATTTT. Translating it yields CASGTYRGVTGNTIYF.

The J gene is TRBJ2-7, the V gene TRBV27; TRBD1 matches at 8 bases. J gave up 0 bases and V 7 bases, and 5 bases lay outside the gene matches. The CDR3 length is 14 residues. Germline V gene data show CDR1 as MNHEY and CDR2 as SMNVEV (reference sequence). CDR3 DNA: TGTGCCAGCATGGTAACAGGGGGCTCCTACGAGCAGTACTTC. It translates to CASMVTGGSYEQYF.

The V call is TRBV2, the J call TRBJ2-7; 8 bases match TRBD2. In germline, CDR1 is SNHLY, CDR2 FYNNEI. The CDR3 totals 14 residues. Germline trimming cut 2 bases from V and 1 base from J; bases unmatched to any gene: 1. CDR3 sequence (DNA): TGTGCCAGCAGTGAAACTAGCGGATCCTACGAGCAGTACTTC. It codes for CASSETSGSYEQYF.

This chain joins TRBV19 and TRBJ1-1; 7 bases agree with TRBD1. This CDR3 is built from 18 residues. Germline V gives CDR1 LNHDA, CDR2 SQIVND (reference sequence). Trimming removed 2 bases from V and 0 bases from J; junction bases left unmatched: 12. The CDR3 DNA follows: TGTGCCAGTAGTATAAGGGGACAGACATCTCAATTGAACACTGAAGCTTTCTTT. The encoded protein is CASSIRGQTSQLNTEAFF.